A selection of T cell receptor beta chains follows, all from one sample in a study of graft-versus-host responses after intestinal transplantation. Generated by immunoSEQ multiplex PCR, the TCRdb table keeps only in-frame clones and is missing some. The data show roughly 18,000 clones, with more than 30% seen just once and about 0.9% held by the top ten. The sample in question was alloreactive CD4+ T cells from a mixed lymphocyte reaction culture, obtained before intestinal transplant. The receptors stem from a human patient who received an intestinal transplant. CDR3s include the opening cysteine and the closing phenylalanine or tryptophan. The order of the fields is J gene, clone size, D gene, V gene, CDR3 DNA, CDR3 protein. The D gene is left open where the match is weak. Clone size is shown for a subset of rows, as once, few, many or a class of expanded clone.

j_call: TRBJ2-5; clone_size: .; d_call: .; v_call: TRBV29-1; cdr3_nt: TGCAGCGTTGATGGTATAGGGCAAGAGACCCAGTACTTC; cdr3_aa: CSVDGIGQETQYF
j_call: TRBJ1-2; clone_size: .; d_call: .; v_call: TRBV6-1; cdr3_nt: TGTGCCAGCAGCGATCTTAGGGGGTATGGCTACACCTTC; cdr3_aa: CASSDLRGYGYTF
j_call: TRBJ1-2; clone_size: few; d_call: .; v_call: TRBV2; cdr3_nt: TGTGCCAGCAAATTTGAGACAGTGTATGGCTACACCTTC; cdr3_aa: CASKFETVYGYTF
j_call: TRBJ2-1; clone_size: .; d_call: .; v_call: TRBV7-8; cdr3_nt: TGTGCCAGCAGCCCCCGAGGCGGGATGAACAATGAGCAGTTCTTC; cdr3_aa: CASSPRGGMNNEQFF
j_call: TRBJ2-1; clone_size: medium-sized; d_call: .; v_call: TRBV16; cdr3_nt: TGTGCCAGCAGCCCAACAAGAGTGAATGAGCAGTTCTTC; cdr3_aa: CASSPTRVNEQFF
j_call: TRBJ1-3; clone_size: .; d_call: .; v_call: TRBV5-1; cdr3_nt: TGCGCCAGCAGCCTAGGAGGGGTCCCTGGAAACACCATATATTTT; cdr3_aa: CASSLGGVPGNTIYF
j_call: TRBJ1-1; clone_size: .; d_call: .; v_call: TRBV10-2; cdr3_nt: TGCGCCAGCTCTTCACAGGGCAGGACTGAAGCTTTCTTT; cdr3_aa: CASSSQGRTEAFF
j_call: TRBJ1-4; clone_size: .; d_call: .; v_call: TRBV7-2; cdr3_nt: TGTGCCAGCAGACGGGGTACGGAAAAACTGTTTTTT; cdr3_aa: CASRRGTEKLFF
j_call: TRBJ1-2; clone_size: few; d_call: .; v_call: TRBV6-1; cdr3_nt: TGTGCCAGCAGTGAACCCAACAGGGCTAGCGGCTACACCTTC; cdr3_aa: CASSEPNRASGYTF
j_call: TRBJ1-6; clone_size: .; d_call: .; v_call: TRBV6-1; cdr3_nt: TGTGCCAGCAGTGAAGTATCACCCCTCCACTTT; cdr3_aa: CASSEVSPLHF
j_call: TRBJ2-5; clone_size: .; d_call: .; v_call: TRBV6-5; cdr3_nt: TGTGCCAGCAGTGCGACATGGGAGACCCAGTACTTC; cdr3_aa: CASSATWETQYF
j_call: TRBJ1-2; clone_size: .; d_call: .; v_call: TRBV18; cdr3_nt: TGTGCCAGCTCACCAAGGGACAACTATGGCTACACCTTC; cdr3_aa: CASSPRDNYGYTF
j_call: TRBJ2-2; clone_size: .; d_call: TRBD2; v_call: TRBV2; cdr3_nt: TGTGCCCGCAGCCCGGGACTAGCGTCTTCCGGGGAGCTGTTTTTT; cdr3_aa: CARSPGLASSGELFF
j_call: TRBJ1-5; clone_size: .; d_call: .; v_call: TRBV30; cdr3_nt: TGTGCCTGGAGTGTAAATTGGGGAAGCAATCAGCCCCAGCATTTT; cdr3_aa: CAWSVNWGSNQPQHF
j_call: TRBJ2-5; clone_size: .; d_call: TRBD2; v_call: TRBV2; cdr3_nt: TGTGCCAGCAGAGGACTAGCGGGCGAAGAGACCCAGTACTTC; cdr3_aa: CASRGLAGEETQYF
j_call: TRBJ1-5; clone_size: few; d_call: .; v_call: TRBV2; cdr3_nt: TGTGCCAGCAGTAGACAGGTCCGTAGCAATCAGCCCCAGCATTTT; cdr3_aa: CASSRQVRSNQPQHF
j_call: TRBJ2-5; clone_size: few; d_call: TRBD2; v_call: TRBV6-6; cdr3_nt: TGTGCCGTGAACAGCGGGGTCGGTGATAAGACCCAGTACTTC; cdr3_aa: CAVNSGVGDKTQYF
j_call: TRBJ2-5; clone_size: once; d_call: .; v_call: TRBV11-2; cdr3_nt: TGTGCCAGAGGGGGGGAGGGGCAAGAGACCCAGTACTTC; cdr3_aa: CARGGEGQETQYF
j_call: TRBJ2-4; clone_size: .; d_call: TRBD1; v_call: TRBV6-6; cdr3_nt: TGTGCCAGCAGTCAAAACAGGGGGCAAGGCGAAAACATTCAGTACTTC; cdr3_aa: CASSQNRGQGENIQYF
j_call: TRBJ2-1; clone_size: .; d_call: TRBD2; v_call: TRBV7-6; cdr3_nt: TGTGCCAGCAGCTTAGCCTCCGGGACTAGAAGTCTCGAGCAGTTCTTC; cdr3_aa: CASSLASGTRSLEQFF
j_call: TRBJ2-7; clone_size: .; d_call: .; v_call: TRBV7-9; cdr3_nt: TGTGCCAGCAGCTCCGTCGGAGCACGAACCTACGAGCAGTACTTC; cdr3_aa: CASSSVGARTYEQYF
j_call: TRBJ1-6; clone_size: .; d_call: .; v_call: TRBV7-6; cdr3_nt: TGTGCTACTCCCCAGGGAAAACGGTCACCCCTCCACTTT; cdr3_aa: CATPQGKRSPLHF
j_call: TRBJ2-5; clone_size: .; d_call: TRBD2; v_call: TRBV2; cdr3_nt: TGTGCCAGCATGAGGACTAGTCGGGGGGAGACCCAGTACTTC; cdr3_aa: CASMRTSRGETQYF
j_call: TRBJ1-3; clone_size: few; d_call: .; v_call: TRBV9; cdr3_nt: TGTGCCAGCAGCGTTAGGGACGTAGGAAACACCATATATTTT; cdr3_aa: CASSVRDVGNTIYF
j_call: TRBJ1-1; clone_size: .; d_call: .; v_call: TRBV6-1; cdr3_nt: TGTGCCAGCAGACCGTCGTGGGGGAGCCCTGAAGCTTTCTTT; cdr3_aa: CASRPSWGSPEAFF
j_call: TRBJ1-2; clone_size: few; d_call: .; v_call: TRBV6-5; cdr3_nt: TGTGCCAGCAGTGAACCCAACAGGGCTAGCGGCTACACCTTC; cdr3_aa: CASSEPNRASGYTF
j_call: TRBJ2-1; clone_size: once; d_call: .; v_call: TRBV9; cdr3_nt: TGTGCCAGCAGCGTAGGAGGGGGAGCCTACAATGAGCAGTTCTTC; cdr3_aa: CASSVGGGAYNEQFF
j_call: TRBJ2-5; clone_size: .; d_call: .; v_call: TRBV5-1; cdr3_nt: TGCGCCAGCAGCTCGCGGGGAGAGACCCAGTACTTC; cdr3_aa: CASSSRGETQYF
j_call: TRBJ1-3; clone_size: .; d_call: .; v_call: TRBV21-1; cdr3_nt: TGTGCCAGCAGCGAAGTAACAGGTGCGGGCACTGGAAACACCATATATTTT; cdr3_aa: CASSEVTGAGTGNTIYF
j_call: TRBJ1-5; clone_size: .; d_call: .; v_call: TRBV19; cdr3_nt: TGTGCCAGTAGTTGGACAGTCAATCAGCCCCAGCATTTT; cdr3_aa: CASSWTVNQPQHF
j_call: TRBJ2-3; clone_size: few; d_call: TRBD2; v_call: TRBV18; cdr3_nt: TGTGCCAGCTCCCCCGGACTAGCGGGGGTGACCACAGATACGCAGTATTTT; cdr3_aa: CASSPGLAGVTTDTQYF
j_call: TRBJ2-2; clone_size: .; d_call: .; v_call: TRBV6-1; cdr3_nt: TGTGCCAGCAGTGGGGTCGGGGGGCTGGGCACCGGGGAGCTGTTTTTT; cdr3_aa: CASSGVGGLGTGELFF
j_call: TRBJ1-2; clone_size: few; d_call: TRBD1; v_call: TRBV6-1; cdr3_nt: TGTGCCAGCTCTCCAGGGGGCTATGGCTACACCTTC; cdr3_aa: CASSPGGYGYTF
j_call: TRBJ2-1; clone_size: .; d_call: .; v_call: TRBV19; cdr3_nt: TGTGCCAGTAGTATTTGGGCAGGGCCCAATGAGCAGTTCTTC; cdr3_aa: CASSIWAGPNEQFF
j_call: TRBJ1-2; clone_size: .; d_call: TRBD1; v_call: TRBV18; cdr3_nt: TGTGCCAGCTCGAACAACAGGGGTTGGTTACCGGCTACTTATGGCTACACCTTC; cdr3_aa: CASSNNRGWLPATYGYTF
j_call: TRBJ2-4; clone_size: .; d_call: .; v_call: TRBV7-8; cdr3_nt: TGTGCCAGCAGCCCCAGTCCCCGCATTCAGTACTTC; cdr3_aa: CASSPSPRIQYF
j_call: TRBJ2-7; clone_size: few; d_call: .; v_call: TRBV7-2; cdr3_nt: TGTGCCAGCAGCTCCCAAATTGGCAGGGCCTACGAGCAGTACTTC; cdr3_aa: CASSSQIGRAYEQYF
j_call: TRBJ2-1; clone_size: few; d_call: .; v_call: TRBV21-1; cdr3_nt: TGTGCCAGCAGCAAAGTACGGGATACGATATTCAATGAGCAGTTCTTC; cdr3_aa: CASSKVRDTIFNEQFF
j_call: TRBJ2-7; clone_size: medium-sized; d_call: .; v_call: TRBV7-8; cdr3_nt: TGTGCCAGCAGCCCACCGCAGTTGTCCGAGCAGTACTTC; cdr3_aa: CASSPPQLSEQYF
j_call: TRBJ1-1; clone_size: few; d_call: .; v_call: TRBV30; cdr3_nt: TGTGCCTGGATGGACCGCTCGACAGGTAAGACTGAAGCTTTCTTT; cdr3_aa: CAWMDRSTGKTEAFF
j_call: TRBJ1-2; clone_size: .; d_call: .; v_call: TRBV6-5; cdr3_nt: TGTGCCAGCAGTGAAGGACCGCTAGTAGGTGGCTACACCTTC; cdr3_aa: CASSEGPLVGGYTF